The entry below describes one T cell receptor beta chain. The antigen is undetermined. The CDR3 contains 15 residues. CDR1 is SGHRS and CDR2 is YFSETQ in the germline V gene. V was clipped by 5 bases and J by 4 bases; unmatched bases: 7. The data derive from a study of shared clonotypes between healthy human individuals. General study findings and limits: Only blood was sampled, and tissue TCR repertoires likely differ from blood ones.

Every subset had its genomic DNA shared out evenly among several immunoSEQ plates. The authors loaded 150 to 250 ng DNA, around 32,000 T cell genomes, into sorted-subset replicate PCRs. Original data processing: Filtering was not the same, since immunoSEQ gave junction-only sequences without quality scores. The method was immunoSEQ multiplex PCR; TCRdb's version includes in-frame clones alone and lacks a portion of them. The D gene and trimming were derived from the DNA, and the V and J assignments and clone size from that table. The top ten hold approximately 1.5% of the sample, which has approximately 940,000 clones, approximately 76% seen once.

J is TRBJ2-2 and V is TRBV5-1, with TRBD1 identical over 8 bases. Sequenced material: memory CD4+ T cells sorted from blood. Subset described: CD45RA-negative fraction. The TCR originated in a man between 18 and 35 years old in good health. This CDR3 is CASRFGTGATGELFF. CDR3 sequence (DNA): TGCGCCAGCAGATTCGGGACAGGAGCCACCGGGGAGCTGTTTTTT.